The following is a TCR beta chain sequence with its context. This sample is drawn from a study of T cells in Graves' hyperthyroidism and ophthalmopathy. The wider study: Peripheral blood was collected at initial diagnosis, before any treatment.

The study left out patients who had uncontrolled infection, other autoimmune disease, pregnancy or lactation. Template material for amplifying TCR beta CDR3 regions consisted of RNA transcripts. Carried out on the TCR CDR3, a first-round RT-PCR used the HTBI primer set. TCRdb reprocessed the multiplex PCR reads with MiXCR, giving one entry per CDR3 protein. The sample lists about 520,000 distinct CDR3 sequences; approximately 24% were seen once. J gave up 3 bases and V 1 base, and 7 bases lay outside the gene matches. The CDR3 contains 16 residues. The germline V gene encodes CDR1 MNHNS and CDR2 SASEGT.

The TCR comes from a woman under 40 with Graves' ophthalmopathy. V and J are TRBV6-1 and TRBJ2-5; 8 nucleotides line up with TRBD2. Sequenced sample: blood. In nucleotides, the CDR3 is TGTGCCAGCAGTGAAGGTCCGGGGGGGCCCGAAGAGACCCAGTACTTC. It is translated as CASSEGPGGPEETQYF.